What follows are 9 T cell receptor beta chains derived from one specimen sequenced in a study of blood T cell repertoires in COVID-19. Clones were read by immunoSEQ multiplex PCR, and TCRdb kept only the in-frame ones, dropping some. This sample yields just under 65,000 clones, of which around 80% are seen a single time; approximately 15% belongs to the top ten. The sequenced sample was peripheral blood. Source of these receptors: a man aged 55 to 70 with COVID-19, enrolled during active disease.

The chain combines TRBV28 with TRBJ2-7; D remains unclear. Germline V gene sequence: CDR1 MDHEN, CDR2 SYDVKM. The length of the CDR3 is 12 residues. Between the trimmed V and J ends, which lost 3 bases and 5 bases, there was a span of 8 bases. CDR3 nucleotide sequence: TGTGCCAGCAGTTTTACTCGCGACGAGCAGTACTTC. Residues: CASSFTRDEQYF.

The rearrangement joins TRBV18 to TRBJ1-2, with D uncertain. V shed 2 bases and J shed 8 bases, with 15 bases lying between them. Germline CDR1 KGHSH, CDR2 LQKENI. The length of the CDR3 is 14 residues. This chain's CDR3 is CASSPSREFRGYTF. Written as DNA, the CDR3 is TGTGCCAGCTCACCATCAAGGGAGTTTAGGGGCTACACCTTC.

This clone was found a few times. The rearrangement links TRBV3-1 (or the pseudogene TRBV3-2) to TRBJ2-2; 9 nucleotides line up with TRBD2. Germline V CDR1 and CDR2: LGHDT, YNNKEL (reference sequence). The CDR3 runs 16 residues. V trimming: 5 bases; J trimming: 7 bases; junction bases outside the gene matches: 11. The CDR3 loop reads CASSLRLAALGGELFF. In DNA form, the CDR3 reads TGTGCCAGCAGCTTACGACTAGCGGCCCTCGGCGGGGAGCTGTTTTTT.

The V and J genes are TRBV11-3 and TRBJ1-5; 10 bases map to TRBD1. Germline CDR1 is SGHNT and CDR2 is YENEEA. The junction had 12 bases not matched to a gene; V was cut back by 10 bases and J by 6 bases. The CDR3 contains 15 residues. CDR3 coding DNA: TGTGCCAAATACCGGGACAGGGGAGAAGGTCAGCCCCAGCATTTT. It is translated as CAKYRDRGEGQPQHF.

This chain joins TRBV7-9 and TRBJ2-1; 8 nucleotides agree with TRBD1. V shed 1 base and J 6 bases; nucleotides not matched to a gene: 5. The length of the CDR3 is 15 residues. Germline CDR1 SEHNR, CDR2 FQNEAQ (reference sequence). DNA for the CDR3: TGTGCCAGCAGCTTAGGGGGACAGGCTATCAATGAGCAGTTCTTC. This translates into CASSLGGQAINEQFF.

CDR3 DNA: TGCGCCAGCAGCATTGGGACTAGCCAAGAGACCCAGTACTTC. Protein sequence: CASSIGTSQETQYF. V usage is TRBV5-1 and J usage is TRBJ2-5; 8 bases match TRBD2. Germline trimming cut 4 bases from V and 1 base from J; bases unmatched to any gene: 3. CDR1 is SGHRS, CDR2 YFSETQ, per germline. This CDR3 is 14 amino acids long.

This clone was observed a few times. V and J are TRBV5-4 and TRBJ2-2; 8 nucleotides agree with TRBD1. The V segment lost 7 bases and the J segment 4 bases; nucleotides outside the gene matches: 3. There are 13 residues in the CDR3. From germline, CDR1 is SGHNT and CDR2 YYREEE (reference sequence). In nucleotides, the CDR3 is TGTGCCAGCCGGACAGGGCTCACCGGGGAGCTGTTTTTT. It codes for CASRTGLTGELFF.

This clone was observed a few times. The chain recombines TRBV12-3 or TRBV12-4 with TRBJ2-2; 8 nucleotides agree with TRBD1. V shed 10 bases, J shed 4 bases, and the junction held 5 bases outside the gene matches. The CDR3 consists of 13 residues. In DNA form, the CDR3 reads TGTGCCACAAGACAGGGGTCCACCGGGGAGCTGTTTTTT. The encoded protein is CATRQGSTGELFF.

The chain links TRBV2 to TRBJ1-4; 7 positions match TRBD1. The CDR3 has 14 amino acids. The V and J ends lost 8 bases and 4 bases, in that order; junction bases with no gene match: 7. Per germline, CDR1 SNHLY and CDR2 FYNNEI. The CDR3 DNA is TGTGCCAGCCGACCCGGGACAGATAATGAAAAACTGTTTTTT. It translates to CASRPGTDNEKLFF.